The rows below give T cell receptor beta chains drawn from one sample of a study of blood T cells in healthy people across ages. TCRdb passed the 5' RACE reads through MiXCR, listing each CDR3 protein once. Among under 1,000,000 distinct CDR3 sequences, less than 60% were seen once, and the ten largest hold 15% to 20%. Material: blood. The receptor set was obtained from an elderly man in good health. Each CDR3 is given with its conserved first and last residue. The D gene is left open where the match is weak. Not all rows give a size; the values are once, few, many and, for expanded clones, a class.

j_call d_call v_call clone_size cdr3_nt cdr3_aa
TRBJ2-7 TRBD1 TRBV6-2/TRBV6-3 . TGTGCCAGCAGCTCATTTGACAGGGTCCAGCAGTACTTC CASSSFDRVQQYF
TRBJ2-1 TRBD2 TRBV6-6 . TGTGCCAGCAGTTACGTGGCTAGCGGGCTTTCCTACAGTGAGCAGTTCTTC CASSYVASGLSYSEQFF
TRBJ2-1 . TRBV12-3/TRBV12-4 few TGTGCCAGCAGTTTCTTCATGAGCTCCTACAATGAGCAGTTCTTC CASSFFMSSYNEQFF
TRBJ2-5 . TRBV3-1 once TGTGCCAGCAGCCAAATACTTCGGGGGAAAGAGACCCAGTACTTC CASSQILRGKETQYF
TRBJ2-7 . TRBV20-1 . TGCAGTGCTAGGGAAGGGACTCTAGACGTGCAGTACTTC CSAREGTLDVQYF
TRBJ2-2 . TRBV11-2 . TGTGCCAGCAGCTTAGAACGCCAGATCACCGGGGAGCTGTTTTTT CASSLERQITGELFF
TRBJ1-2 . TRBV27 few TGTGCCAGCAGTCTTTCACAGGGATCCTATGGCTACACCTTC CASSLSQGSYGYTF
TRBJ2-1 . TRBV6-6 few TGTGCCAGCCGCAACGACCATCGCTACAATGAGCAGTTCTTC CASRNDHRYNEQFF
TRBJ2-7 . TRBV7-9 . TGTGCCAGCAATGAGCAGGTTTTATTCAATGAGCAGTACTTC CASNEQVLFNEQYF
TRBJ2-7 . TRBV19 . TGTGCCAGTAGTTCTTCGGGGGCAACACCCTACGAGCAGTACTTC CASSSSGATPYEQYF
TRBJ2-5 . TRBV7-6 . TGTACCAGCAGCTTCTTAGGCAACCAAGAGACCCAGTACTTC CTSSFLGNQETQYF
TRBJ2-7 TRBD2 TRBV5-1 . TGCGCCAGCAGTTCGACCGTCAGCGGGACCTACGAGCAGTACTTC CASSSTVSGTYEQYF
TRBJ1-5 . TRBV15 . TGTGCCACCAGCAGAGATACGGCAAGCAATCAGCCCCAGCATTTT CATSRDTASNQPQHF
TRBJ2-1 . TRBV4-2 . TGTGCCAGCAGCCAAGACTATCACGAGCAGTTCTTC CASSQDYHEQFF
TRBJ2-7 TRBD2 TRBV6-6 few TGTGCCAGCAGTCCCCCAGGTAGCGGGGGCTACGAGCAGTACTTC CASSPPGSGGYEQYF
TRBJ2-3 . TRBV12-3/TRBV12-4 . TGTGCCAGCAGTTTAGGCGGAGTAAGAACAGATACGGAATATTTT CASSLGGVRTDTEYF
TRBJ2-3 TRBD2 TRBV5-1 once TGCGCCAGCAGATCTGGGACTAGCGGGAACACAGATACGCAGTATTTT CASRSGTSGNTDTQYF
TRBJ2-7 TRBD1 TRBV20-1 few TGCAGTGCTAGAGATGACCAGGGGGCTTCCTACGAGCAGTACTTC CSARDDQGASYEQYF
TRBJ2-3 . TRBV12-3/TRBV12-4 few TGTGCCAGCAGTTTAGGTGGGGGCGCGGGAGATACGCAGTATTTT CASSLGGGAGDTQYF
TRBJ2-1 TRBD2 TRBV7-6 once TGTGCCAGCAGCTCCCGACTAGCGGGGGGAAGCTCCTACAATGAGCAGTTCTTC CASSSRLAGGSSYNEQFF
TRBJ2-3 . TRBV5-1 few TGCGCCAGCAACTCCGTTCAGCAGGGGGGGTCAGATACGCAGTATTTT CASNSVQQGGSDTQYF
TRBJ2-1 . TRBV10-3 few TGTGCCATCAGGAGGGAGGGGGGGCACAATGAGCAGTTCTTC CAIRREGGHNEQFF
TRBJ2-3 . TRBV29-1 . TGCAGCGTTGATCGCGAAACTAGCACAGATACGCAGTATTTT CSVDRETSTDTQYF
TRBJ2-7 . TRBV12-3/TRBV12-4 few TGTGCCAGCAGCCTTCGTGAGGGACACGAGCAGTACTTC CASSLREGHEQYF
TRBJ2-7 . TRBV20-1 few TGCAGTGCTAAGAGATCCGTCCAGGGTTTCGAGCAGTACTTC CSAKRSVQGFEQYF
TRBJ2-4 . TRBV30 once TGTGCCTGGAGTGTAGGTGGCAAGCAGTACTTC CAWSVGGKQYF
TRBJ2-1 . TRBV9 . TGTGCCAGCAGCCCCAGGGGGGCGGGAGTACTTTCCAATGAGCAGTTCTTC CASSPRGAGVLSNEQFF
TRBJ2-2 TRBD1 TRBV11-2 few TGTGCCAGCAGCGTCGGGACAGGGCCTCCCGGGGAGCTGTTTTTT CASSVGTGPPGELFF
TRBJ1-4 . TRBV29-1 . TGCAGCGTTGAAGGACAGGAGGAAAAACTGTTTTTT CSVEGQEEKLFF
TRBJ2-5 TRBD1 TRBV5-1 . TGCGCCAGCAGCCCTCGGGACGGGACAGGGAAGAAGCAGTACTTC CASSPRDGTGKKQYF
TRBJ1-1 . TRBV7-3 many TGTGCCAGCAGCCAACAACAGGGACTGAGCACTGAAGCTTTCTTT CASSQQQGLSTEAFF
TRBJ2-5 TRBD2 TRBV20-1 . TGCAGTGCTAGCCACGATGGACTAGCGGGAGGAGAGACCCAGTACTTC CSASHDGLAGGETQYF
TRBJ2-1 TRBD1 TRBV20-1 many TGCAGTGCTCGAATCAGCAGACAGGGAAAAACCGACAATGAGCAGTTCTTC CSARISRQGKTDNEQFF
TRBJ1-2 . TRBV6-5 . TGTGCCAGCAGTTCCTTAACAGGGCCGACGAATGGCTACACCTTC CASSSLTGPTNGYTF
TRBJ2-6 TRBD2 TRBV2 . TGTGCCAGCAGTGAAATACTAGCGGACCCAGGGGCCAACGTCCTGACTTTC CASSEILADPGANVLTF
TRBJ2-3 TRBD2 TRBV20-1 . TGCAGTACTAGTTTGGTGGAAGCTAGCGGGAGCTTGGGCACAGATACGCAGTATTTT CSTSLVEASGSLGTDTQYF
TRBJ2-2 . TRBV10-3 . TGTGCCATCAGTGAGTCGAAGGCAGGGGTCAACACCGGGGAGCTGTTTTTT CAISESKAGVNTGELFF
TRBJ1-2 . TRBV28 . TGTGCCAGTCGCCAAAGGGGTGCCTATGGCTACACCTTC CASRQRGAYGYTF
TRBJ1-2 . TRBV12-3/TRBV12-4 . TGTGCCAGCAGTGGGGGACCATATGGCTACACCTTC CASSGGPYGYTF